This entry lists 17 T cell receptor beta chains sequenced from one sample in a study of T-cell reconstitution after alpha-beta-depleted transplantation in children (dated by TCRdb to about 2016). The library was prepared using PCR. Sequencing used an Illumina HiSeq 2500. Molecular barcoding was employed in the preparation of TCR libraries, with unique molecular identifiers being used to normalize TCRbeta repertoire quantification. TCRdb applied fastp at Q25 and MiXCR to the public reads, then kept only in-frame beta chains. CDR3 protein sequences are deduplicated, and each keeps its most common genes and DNA. Recorded for this sample are a few hundred thousand distinct CDR3 sequences; more than 7.5% of them occurred a single time. The ten largest clonotypes hold roughly 5.1% of the sample. The sequences come from PBMCs from the stem cell graft donor, collected from the stem cell graft. The receptors here all came from a human donor who donated a stem cell graft to a child with SCID.

This clonotype was counted many times. The CDR3 DNA sequence: TGTGCCAGCAAGCAGGGGCTCCACACCGGGGAGCTGTTTTTT. It codes for CASKQGLHTGELFF. The V and J genes are TRBV28 and TRBJ2-2; D might be TRBD1 (6 bases). V dropped 7 bases and J dropped 3 bases, with 12 bases sitting between them. The CDR3 runs 14 residues. Germline-derived CDR1 and CDR2 are MDHEN and SYDVKM.

This clonotype was detected only a few times. This may stem from a read error, because a much larger clone lies one nucleotide away. The V and J genes are TRBV20-1 and TRBJ1-2; 9 nucleotides agree with TRBD1. The CDR3 covers 12 residues. CDR1 is DFQATT and CDR2 is SNEGSKA in the germline V gene (reference sequence). CDR3 residues: CSVATGGYGDTF. The CDR3 DNA sequence: TGCAGTGTAGCGACAGGGGGATATGGCGACACCTTC.

This clonotype was found many times. The V call is TRBV20-1, the J call TRBJ1-1; D unclear. CDR1 and CDR2 from the germline V gene are DFQATT and SNEGSKA (reference sequence). The CDR3 has 11 amino acids. Trimming took 1 base from V and 6 from J, leaving 6 bases between them. The CDR3 spells CSARGDAEAFF. CDR3 nucleotide sequence: TGCAGTGCTAGAGGCGACGCTGAAGCTTTCTTT.

This clonotype has just one count. A clone one base away is much larger, so this may be a read error. This chain uses TRBV3-1 with TRBJ2-1, with D tentatively TRBD1 (6 bases). The germline CDR1 and CDR2 sequences are LGHDT and YNNKEL (reference sequence). The CDR3 extends over 12 amino acids. The CDR3, as DNA: TGTGCCACCAGCCAAGGGGGTTGGGCCCCCCGATTC. Encoded protein: CATSQGGWAPRF.

This clonotype was counted at least ten times. CDR3 in amino acids: CASSLTSGGRYAYEQYF. The CDR3 DNA follows: TGTGCCAGCAGTTTAACTAGCGGGGGCCGATACGCCTACGAGCAGTACTTC. The chain is built from TRBV12-3 or TRBV12-4 and TRBJ2-7; 11 bases match TRBD2. V was pared by 2 bases and J by 2 bases, with 8 bases of the junction left unmatched. The CDR3 runs to 17 residues.

This clonotype came up many times. This chain links TRBV3-1 with TRBJ1-6; no reliable D call. Germline V gene lookup returns CDR1 LGHDT and CDR2 YNNKEL (reference sequence). This CDR3 region has 15 residues. The V end lost 1 base, the J end lost 8 bases, and 12 bases lay between the germline ends. The CDR3: CASSQAKGGDSPLHF. The CDR3 nucleotides read TGTGCCAGCAGCCAAGCCAAAGGAGGCGATTCACCCCTCCACTTT.

This clonotype was detected only once. A much larger clone lies a single base off, so this may be a read error. The chain is built from TRBV15 and TRBJ1-4, with no clear D. Per germline, CDR1 LNHNV and CDR2 YYDKDF (reference sequence). The CDR3 loop spans 18 amino acids. The CDR3: CPTSRVPRYSATNEKLFF. As DNA, the CDR3 is TGTCCCACCAGCAGAGTGCCTCGCTACAGTGCAACTAATGAAAAACTGTTTTTT.

This clonotype showed up just a few times. This chain connects TRBV7-2 to TRBJ1-2; maybe TRBD1 (6 bases). There are 15 residues in the CDR3. CDR1 and CDR2 (germline): SGHTA, FQGNSA. V was cut by 2 bases and J by 6 bases, with 16 bases left in between. CDR3 nucleotides: TGTGCCAGCAGCTTACTAGTAGCAGGGGAGGATGGCTACACCTTC. This sequence encodes CASSLLVAGEDGYTF.

This clonotype was detected many times. The V gene is TRBV4-3, the J gene TRBJ1-2; 7 nucleotides agree with TRBD1. From germline, CDR1 is LGHNA and CDR2 YSLEER. Germline trimming cut 0 bases from V and 0 bases from J; bases unmatched to any gene: 4. The CDR3 spans 16 residues. The CDR3 spells CASSQDRGQTNYGYTF. CDR3 nucleotides: TGCGCCAGCAGCCAAGATCGGGGACAGACTAACTATGGCTACACCTTC.

This clonotype was recorded many times. The chain joins TRBV20-1 to TRBJ2-1; the match to TRBD2 covers 13 bases. This CDR3 has 14 amino acids. V trimming: 6 bases; J trimming: 6 bases; junction bases outside the gene matches: 5. From germline, CDR1 is DFQATT and CDR2 SNEGSKA (reference sequence). CDR3: CSAGRTSGGNEQFF. The CDR3 bases are TGCAGTGCCGGCCGGACTAGCGGGGGCAATGAGCAGTTCTTC.

The table lists this clonotype with many counts. This sequence joins TRBV20-1 and TRBJ2-3, with 9 bases fitting TRBD2. With 5 bases clipped from V and 6 bases from J, the junction kept 9 bases outside the gene matches. The CDR3 is 14 amino acids. Looked up from germline, CDR1 is DFQATT and CDR2 is SNEGSKA (reference sequence). Here the CDR3 DNA reads TGCAGTGCTCTCCTAGCGGGGCGCGGTGATACGCAGTATTTT. The encoded protein is CSALLAGRGDTQYF.

This clonotype was seen at least ten times. This chain connects TRBV5-1 to TRBJ2-1, with 7 nucleotides matching TRBD1. The V segment lost 1 base and the J segment 10 bases; nucleotides outside the gene matches: 8. This CDR3 has 14 amino acids. Germline V gene sequence: CDR1 SGHRS, CDR2 YFSETQ. The CDR3 loop is CASSLSLGGGEQFF. As DNA, the CDR3 is TGCGCCAGCAGCTTGTCTCTAGGGGGCGGGGAGCAGTTCTTC.

This clonotype was observed many times. V is TRBV20-1 and J is TRBJ1-4, with D perhaps TRBD1 (5 bases). V lost 5 bases and J 0 bases, leaving 16 bases between the germline ends. The germline gives CDR1 DFQATT, CDR2 SNEGSKA (reference sequence). CDR3 length: 16 residues. The CDR3 nucleotides are TGCAGTGCTGGGGGGGGTACTGGCTCAACTAATGAAAAACTGTTTTTT. It is translated as CSAGGGTGSTNEKLFF.

The gene calls are TRBV6-1 and TRBJ2-3; D is undetermined. CDR3 length equals 14 residues. Trimming stripped 7 bases from V and 2 bases from J, with 13 bases between. Germline lookup yields CDR1 MNHNS and CDR2 SASEGT. The CDR3 sequence: CASTNSMNTDTQYF. The CDR3 DNA sequence: TGTGCCAGCACCAACAGCATGAACACAGATACGCAGTATTTT.

This clonotype was seen many times. The chain uses TRBV11-2 and TRBJ2-1, with 8 bases matching TRBD1. Germline V gene data show CDR1 as SGHAT and CDR2 as FQNNGV. The CDR3 totals 15 residues. The ends lost 5 bases at V and 0 bases at J; junction bases unmatched: 3. The CDR3 here is CASSIGTGSYNEQFF. The CDR3 bases are TGTGCCAGCAGCATAGGGACAGGCTCCTACAATGAGCAGTTCTTC. Full variable domain (outside the CDR3, taken from reference TRBV11-2 and TRBJ2-1): EAGVAQSPRYKIIEKRQSVAFWCNPISGHATLYWYQQILGQGPKLLIQFQNNGVVDDSQLPKDRFSAERLKGVDSTLKIQPAKLEDSAVYLCASSIGTGSYNEQFFGPGTRLTVL.

This clonotype was seen at least ten times. The rearrangement links TRBV20-1 to TRBJ2-7; 9 nucleotides agree with TRBD2. CDR3 length: 16 amino acids. V lost 0 bases to trimming and J lost 0 bases; unmatched junction nucleotides: 6. CDR1 is DFQATT, CDR2 SNEGSKA, per germline (reference sequence). CDR3 sequence (DNA): TGCAGTGCTAGAGATCGGCTAGCGGGGATCTCCTACGAGCAGTACTTC. It yields the protein CSARDRLAGISYEQYF.

This clonotype was seen only a few times. V is TRBV2 and J is TRBJ1-2; tentative D call: TRBD1 (5 bases). The V end was cut by 6 bases, the J end by 0 bases, with 17 bases between. Germline-derived CDR1 and CDR2 are SNHLY and FYNNEI. The CDR3 length is 16 residues. CDR3 region: CASSLIPGPTNYGYTF. The CDR3 DNA reads TGTGCCAGCAGCCTTATCCCAGGGCCCACTAACTATGGCTACACCTTC.